Sequencing of this TCR beta chain was carried out in a study of T cells in Graves' hyperthyroidism and ophthalmopathy. Not enrolled were patients with uncontrolled infection, other autoimmune disease, pregnancy or lactation. The PBMCs were taken from around 9 ml of fresh peripheral blood. The CDR3 length is 14 residues. Germline V gene lookup returns CDR1 MNHEY and CDR2 SVGEGT. V was cut by 7 bases and J by 5 bases, with 17 bases left in between. Overall study findings and caveats: Appearing also in blood were most of the thyroid clonotypes expanded above 0.001.

Template material for amplifying TCR beta CDR3 regions consisted of RNA transcripts. Researchers ran a first-round RT-PCR on the TCR CDR3 using the HTBI primer set. Via MiXCR, TCRdb re-called the multiplex PCR reads, giving one row per CDR3 protein. The table records approximately 220,000 distinct CDR3 sequences, around 18% of them present only once. This clonotype appeared many times. Its antigen is undetermined. V is TRBV6-2 or TRBV6-3 and J is TRBJ2-5; D is perhaps TRBD2 (6 bases). The receptor's source is a man in his forties with Graves' hyperthyroidism. The sequenced sample was blood. DNA for the CDR3: TGTGCCAGCAATAGACTAGAAATCACGGAGACCCAGTACTTC. Translated: CASNRLEITETQYF.